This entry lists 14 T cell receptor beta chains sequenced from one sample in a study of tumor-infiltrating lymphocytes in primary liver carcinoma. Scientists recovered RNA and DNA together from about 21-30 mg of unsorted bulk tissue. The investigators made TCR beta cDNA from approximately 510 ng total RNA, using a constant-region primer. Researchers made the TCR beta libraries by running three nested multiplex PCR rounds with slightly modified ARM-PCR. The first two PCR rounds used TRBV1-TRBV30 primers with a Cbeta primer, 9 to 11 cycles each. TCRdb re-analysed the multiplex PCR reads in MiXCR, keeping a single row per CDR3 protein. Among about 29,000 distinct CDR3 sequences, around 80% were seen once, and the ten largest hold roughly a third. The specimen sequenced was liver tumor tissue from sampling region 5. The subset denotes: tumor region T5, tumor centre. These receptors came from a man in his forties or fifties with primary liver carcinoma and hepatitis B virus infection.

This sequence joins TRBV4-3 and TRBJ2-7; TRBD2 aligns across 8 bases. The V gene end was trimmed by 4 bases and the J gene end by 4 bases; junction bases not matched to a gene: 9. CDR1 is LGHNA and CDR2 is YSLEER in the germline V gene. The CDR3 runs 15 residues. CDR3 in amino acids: CASSRERAGVYEQYF. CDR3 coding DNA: TGCGCCAGCAGCCGCGAGAGAGCGGGAGTGTACGAGCAGTACTTC.

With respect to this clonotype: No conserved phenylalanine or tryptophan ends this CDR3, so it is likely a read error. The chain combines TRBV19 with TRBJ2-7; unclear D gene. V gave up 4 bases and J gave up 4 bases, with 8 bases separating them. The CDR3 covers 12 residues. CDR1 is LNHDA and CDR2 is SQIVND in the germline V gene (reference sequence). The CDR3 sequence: CASSSQAYEQYS. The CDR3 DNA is TGTGCCAGTAGTAGCCAGGCTTACGAGCAGTACTCC.

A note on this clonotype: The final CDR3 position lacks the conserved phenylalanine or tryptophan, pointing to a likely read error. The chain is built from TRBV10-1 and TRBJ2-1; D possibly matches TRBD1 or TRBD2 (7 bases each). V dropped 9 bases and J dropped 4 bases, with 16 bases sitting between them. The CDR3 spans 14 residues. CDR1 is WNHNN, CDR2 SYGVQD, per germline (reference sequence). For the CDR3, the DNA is TGCGCCAGGCCACCCAGGGGGGGATACAATGAGCAGTTCTGC. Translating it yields CARPPRGGYNEQFC.

The CDR3 loop reads CASSPMRTSGGYNEQFF. CDR3 nucleotide sequence: TGTGCCAGTAGCCCTATGAGGACTAGCGGGGGATACAATGAGCAGTTCTTC. This chain connects TRBV7-9 to TRBJ2-1; TRBD2 agrees at 13 bases. Trimming removed 9 bases from V and 4 bases from J; junction bases left unmatched: 12. Looked up from germline, CDR1 is SEHNR and CDR2 is FQNEAQ (reference sequence). The CDR3 has 17 amino acids.

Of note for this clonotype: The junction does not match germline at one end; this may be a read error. This chain's CDR3 is CAGSRQVNTEAFF. In DNA form, the CDR3 reads TGCGCCGGCAGCCGCCAGGTGAACACTGAAGCATTCTTT. This chain connects TRBV11-1 to TRBJ1-1, with D uncertain. This CDR3 has 13 amino acids. From germline, CDR1 is SGHAT and CDR2 FQDESV (reference sequence).

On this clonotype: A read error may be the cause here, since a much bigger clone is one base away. The CDR3 spells CASSLGPSNYGYTF. The CDR3 DNA reads as TGTGCCAGCAGCTTAGGACCCTCTAACTATGGCTACACCTTC. The chain carries TRBV11-2 and TRBJ1-2; no reliable D call. The CDR3 extends over 14 amino acids. V lost 1 base and J lost 0, with 6 bases in between. Germline CDR1 and CDR2: SGHAT and FQNNGV.

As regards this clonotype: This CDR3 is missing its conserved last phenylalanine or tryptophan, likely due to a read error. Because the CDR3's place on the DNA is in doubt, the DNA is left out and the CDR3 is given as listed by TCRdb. The CDR3 here is CASTGAHGYTL. The chain links TRBV6-2 or TRBV6-3 to TRBJ1-2; the table gives TRBD1 as D, unverified against the DNA. The CDR3 adds up to 11 amino acids, both ends counted. Germline CDR1 is MNHEY and CDR2 is SVGEGT.

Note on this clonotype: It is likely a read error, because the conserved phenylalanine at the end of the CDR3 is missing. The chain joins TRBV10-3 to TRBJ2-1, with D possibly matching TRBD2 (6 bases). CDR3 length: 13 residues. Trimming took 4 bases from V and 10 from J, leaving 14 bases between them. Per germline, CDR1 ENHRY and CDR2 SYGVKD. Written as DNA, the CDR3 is TGTGCCATCAGTGGGCGGGACGACGGGGAGCAGTTCTCC. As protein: CAISGRDDGEQFS.

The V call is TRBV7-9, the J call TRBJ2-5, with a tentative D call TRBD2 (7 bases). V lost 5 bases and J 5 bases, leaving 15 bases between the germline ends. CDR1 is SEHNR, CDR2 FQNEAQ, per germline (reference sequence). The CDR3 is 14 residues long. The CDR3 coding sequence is TGTGCCAGCAGCAGGGGGGGACTCCAGGAGACCCAGTACTTC. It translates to CASSRGGLQETQYF.

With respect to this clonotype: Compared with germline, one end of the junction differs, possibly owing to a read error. DNA for the CDR3: TGTGCCAACAGCTTAGATCTTGGCGGATGTGAGCAGTACTTC. It translates to CANSLDLGGCEQYF. V and J are TRBV11-2 and TRBJ2-7; no clear D gene. The CDR3 loop spans 14 amino acids. Per germline, CDR1 SGHAT and CDR2 FQNNGV. Complete variable domain (other parts from reference TRBV11-2 and TRBJ2-7): EAGVAQSPRYKIIEKRQSVAFWCNPISGHATLYWYQQILGQGPKLLIQFQNNGVVDDSQLPKDRFSAERLKGVDSTLKIQPAKLEDSAVYLCANSLDLGGCEQYFGPGTRLTVT.

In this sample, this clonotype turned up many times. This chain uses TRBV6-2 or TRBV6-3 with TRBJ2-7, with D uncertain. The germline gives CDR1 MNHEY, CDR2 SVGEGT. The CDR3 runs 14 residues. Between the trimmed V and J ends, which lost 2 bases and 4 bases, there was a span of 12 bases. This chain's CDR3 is CASSYGSPRYEQYF. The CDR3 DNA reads TGTGCCAGCAGTTACGGGTCTCCCCGGTACGAGCAGTACTTC.

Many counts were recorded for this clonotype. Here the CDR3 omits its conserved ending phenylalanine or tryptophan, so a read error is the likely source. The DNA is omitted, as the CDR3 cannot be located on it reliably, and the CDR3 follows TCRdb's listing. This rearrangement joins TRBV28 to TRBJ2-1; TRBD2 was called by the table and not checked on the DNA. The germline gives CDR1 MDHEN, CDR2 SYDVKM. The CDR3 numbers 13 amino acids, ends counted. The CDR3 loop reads CASSPSTLGRAFV.

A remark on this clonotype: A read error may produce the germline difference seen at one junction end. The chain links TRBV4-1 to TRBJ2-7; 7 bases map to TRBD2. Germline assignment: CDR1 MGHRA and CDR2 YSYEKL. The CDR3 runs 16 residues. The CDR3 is CASSQGWREMWYEQYF. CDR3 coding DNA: TGCGCCAGCAGCCAAGGGTGGCGGGAGATGTGGTACGAGCAGTATTTC.

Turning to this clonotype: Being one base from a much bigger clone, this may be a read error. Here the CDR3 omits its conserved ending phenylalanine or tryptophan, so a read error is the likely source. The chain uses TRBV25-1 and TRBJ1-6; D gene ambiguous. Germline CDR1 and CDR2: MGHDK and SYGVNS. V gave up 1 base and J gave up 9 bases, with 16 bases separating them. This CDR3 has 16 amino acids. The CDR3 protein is CASSEFEGDRISPLHY. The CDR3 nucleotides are TGTGCCAGCAGTGAATTTGAAGGCGATCGAATTTCACCCCTCCACTAT.